This T cell receptor beta chain derives from a study of cytomegalovirus exposure and HLA in healthy donors. On this clone itself: Its cognate antigen is unknown.

Study-level results: Cytomegalovirus association was listed for 150 to 200 TCR beta chains. For most TCR beta V segments, an earlier analysis put the productive rate at about 87% or about 30% of the time.

The PCR employed 60 Vbeta primers together with 13 Jbeta primers. Sequenced by immunoSEQ multiplex PCR; TCRdb stores in-frame clones only, minus some. In the table there are about 240,000 clones, around 80% of which are singletons. Germline assignment: CDR1 ENHRY and CDR2 SYGVKD. V lost 0 bases and J lost 8, with 13 bases in between. This CDR3 is built from 14 residues. This sequence was found in a boy between 10 and 17 years old in good health and CMV-seronegative. The chain employs TRBV10-3 and TRBJ1-2; a weak D match, TRBD1 (6 bases). Sequenced: PBMCs. As DNA, the CDR3 is TGTGCCATCAGTGAGTCCAATACCAGGGGCGGCTACACCTTC. Its protein is CAISESNTRGGYTF.